This T cell receptor (beta chain) was identified during a study of blood T cell repertoires in COVID-19. On the study more broadly: Acute-phase and convalescent COVID-19 samples originated in the United States, Italy and Spain.

Trimming took off 5 bases at V and 4 bases at J, with 15 bases between the two ends. The CDR3 is 15 amino acids. Germline V gene sequence: CDR1 SGHVS, CDR2 FQNEAQ. Produced via immunoSEQ multiplex PCR; TCRdb's table is partial and in-frame only. The data contain 150,000 to 200,000 clones, about 80% of them singletons. The TCR was taken from a human donor with acute or convalescent COVID-19. The donor label of this sample is uncertain. Specimen: peripheral blood. This chain links TRBV7-8 with TRBJ1-5; no clear D. The CDR3 DNA follows: TGTGCCAGCAGCCTAAGAGCCCGGGTGAATCAGCCCCAGCATTTT. It yields the protein CASSLRARVNQPQHF.